A single sample gave rise to the 8 T cell receptor beta chains below, sequenced in a study of cytomegalovirus exposure and HLA in healthy donors. Researchers ran the PCR with 60 Vbeta and 13 Jbeta primers. Repertoires were generated with immunoSEQ multiplex PCR, while TCRdb's copy carries only in-frame clones and drops some. The repertoire holds 100,000 to 150,000 clones, 75% to 85% seen once, with less than 2% in the top ten. The specimen sequenced was PBMCs. These TCRs come from a man between 40 and 49 years old in good health and CMV-seronegative.

The V and J genes are TRBV4-3 and TRBJ2-5, with no clear D. The assigned J gene may be wrong: the sequence end matches TRBJ2-7 better. Germline V gene sequence: CDR1 LGHNA, CDR2 YSLEER. The CDR3 runs 16 residues. CDR3 amino acids: CASSQDLNSRSYEQYF. The CDR3 coding sequence is TGCGCCAGCAGCCAAGATCTCAACTCCCGATCCTACGAGCAGTACTTC.

The chain carries TRBV7-2 and TRBJ2-5; 12 bases fit TRBD2. Germline V lookup: CDR1 SGHTA, CDR2 FQGNSA. J was trimmed by 5 bases and V by 5 bases; bases with no gene match: 9. The CDR3 has 16 amino acids. CDR3 region: CASSQRLAGARETQYF. The CDR3 DNA is TGTGCCAGCAGCCAAAGACTAGCGGGAGCTAGGGAGACCCAGTACTTC.

This chain joins TRBV7-8 and TRBJ2-5, with D maybe TRBD1 (5 bases). CDR3 length: 14 residues. The V gene lost 0 bases and the J gene lost 5 bases, with 10 bases spanning the gap. Per the germline V gene, CDR1 is SGHVS and CDR2 is FQNEAQ. In DNA, the CDR3 is TGTGCCAGCAGCTTAGCGGCAGGGTGGGAGACCCAGTACTTC. Translated: CASSLAAGWETQYF.

A word on this clone: A read error may account for a junction end that differs from germline. CDR3 loop: CASSTGTGGENSQYF. The CDR3 DNA follows: TGTGCCAGCAGTACCGGGACAGGGGGCGAAAACAGTCAGTACTTC. The V gene is TRBV6-6, the J gene TRBJ2-4; the match to TRBD1 covers 12 bases. The CDR3 contains 15 residues. Germline CDR1 MNHNY, CDR2 SVGAGI (reference sequence).

Notes on this clone: At one end, the junction sequence differs from germline, possibly due to a read error. V gene TRBV19 combines with J gene TRBJ2-4; D is unresolved. The CDR3 totals 15 residues. Germline assignment: CDR1 LNHDA and CDR2 SQIVND (reference sequence). CDR3 DNA: TGTGCCAGTAGTTATTTTCTCGCAGCCAAAAACAGTCAGTACTTC. Protein sequence: CASSYFLAAKNSQYF. The complete variable domain, with remaining parts taken from reference TRBV19 and TRBJ2-4, reads DGGITQSPKYLFRKEGQNVTLSCEQNLNHDAMYWYRQDPGQGLRLIYYSQIVNDFQKGDIAEGYSVSREKKESFPLTVTSAQKNPTAFYLCASSYFLAAKNSQYFGAGTRLSVL.

The chain recombines TRBV7-2 with TRBJ1-2; 8 positions agree with TRBD1. The CDR3 spans 14 residues. The germline CDR1 and CDR2 sequences are SGHTA and FQGNSA. The V gene end was trimmed by 8 bases and the J gene end by 6 bases; junction bases not matched to a gene: 11. The CDR3 region is CASDRITGGDGYTF. The CDR3 region has the DNA TGTGCCAGCGACCGAATTACAGGGGGGGATGGCTACACCTTC.

The chain links TRBV21-1 to TRBJ2-7; TRBD1, as called in the table, went unchecked against the DNA. TRBV21-1 is a pseudogene segment. CDR3 length: 13 residues. CDR3 protein: CAPRGEGSYEQYF. Written as DNA, the CDR3 is TGTGCCCCCAGGGGAGAGGGTTCCTACGAGCAGTACTTC.

The V gene is TRBV7-2, the J gene TRBJ2-3, with TRBD2 matching 10 bases. The CDR3 totals 15 residues. V gave up 4 bases and J gave up 3 bases; unmatched junction bases: 4. Germline CDR1 SGHTA, CDR2 FQGNSA. The CDR3 region is CASSSPSGSTDTQYF. The CDR3 nucleotides are TGTGCCAGCAGCTCGCCTAGCGGGAGTACAGATACGCAGTATTTT.